Detailed here is one TCR beta chain. Its antigen is unknown. Alongside CTLA-4 blockade with ipilimumab, patients with chemo-refractory metastatic non-small-cell lung cancer received focal radiation. The data originate from a study of radiotherapy plus CTLA-4 blockade in lung cancer. Study in general: Disease control reached around 30%, with objective responses in 15% to 20%.

CDR1 and CDR2 (germline): MNHEY, SVGAGI. The V and J ends lost 0 bases and 1 base respectively, with 13 bases between them. The CDR3 length is 16 residues. Profiled with immunoSEQ multiplex PCR; TCRdb holds only in-frame clones, not every one. The table shows tens of thousands of clones, with around 63% occurring only once. Study conclusions and caveats: Early clone dynamics of blood T cells, plus interferon-beta, reportedly predicted response best. TCR clones of tumor origin grew in blood after radiotherapy plus ipilimumab.

The clonotype was recovered from a human donor with non-small cell lung cancer who had a partial response to radiotherapy plus ipilimumab. The chain has TRBV6-5 and TRBJ2-7; D gene ambiguous. The specimen comprised peripheral blood, sampled from a patient treated with radiotherapy plus ipilimumab. In DNA form, the CDR3 reads TGTGCCAGCAGTTACTCGAGGCAGACTCTTTCCTACGAGCAGTACTTC. Its protein is CASSYSRQTLSYEQYF.